These 15 T cell receptor beta chains share one sample of origin, sequenced in a study of blood T cell repertoires in COVID-19. Libraries were prepared by immunoSEQ multiplex PCR; TCRdb keeps only in-frame clonotypes and omits some of them. The table records some 180,000 clones, approximately 80% of them present only once. The sample was peripheral blood. Receptors originate from a woman between 35 and 50 years old with COVID-19, enrolled during active disease.

This clone showed up just a few times. The CDR3, as DNA: TGCGCCAGCAGCTTAACTTTTAGCTATGGCTACACCTTC. Its translation is CASSLTFSYGYTF. The gene calls are TRBV5-1 and TRBJ1-2; D is uncertain. Trimming cost V 2 bases and J 4 bases, with 9 bases left between them. This CDR3 contains 13 residues. Germline V gene lookup returns CDR1 SGHRS and CDR2 YFSETQ.

The rearrangement joins TRBV11-1 to TRBJ2-5, with TRBD1 as a possible D gene (6 bases). CDR1 and CDR2 (germline): SGHAT, FQDESV (reference sequence). This CDR3 contains 14 residues. Trimming removed 2 bases at V and 8 bases at J, with 15 bases between. In nucleotides, the CDR3 is TGTGCCAGCAGCTTAAACGACAGGATGAGTACCCAGTACTTC. Its protein is CASSLNDRMSTQYF.

This chain joins TRBV10-2 and TRBJ1-5, with TRBD1 identical over 9 bases. CDR1 is WSHSY and CDR2 is SAAADI in the germline V gene. The CDR3 consists of 17 residues. J was trimmed by 6 bases and V by 3 bases; bases with no gene match: 12. In nucleotides, the CDR3 is TGCGCCAGCAGTGAAGGGAGGGGACAGGGTGTGTTTCAGCCCCAGCATTTT. This translates into CASSEGRGQGVFQPQHF.

This chain connects TRBV7-8 to TRBJ1-5, with D unresolved. Germline CDR1 reads SGHVS; CDR2 reads FQNEAQ. There are 12 residues in the CDR3. V was pared by 3 bases and J by 7 bases, with 7 bases between. Written as DNA, the CDR3 is TGTGCCAGCAGCTTGGAGGGACAGCCCCAGCATTTT. Its translation: CASSLEGQPQHF.

A single count supports this clone. This chain connects TRBV2 to TRBJ2-3, with D maybe TRBD1 (5 bases). Germline-derived CDR1 and CDR2 are SNHLY and FYNNEI. Trimming removed 2 bases at V and 0 bases at J, with 6 bases between. This CDR3 has 14 amino acids. The CDR3 is CASSEQGSTDTQYF. The CDR3 DNA reads TGTGCCAGCAGTGAACAGGGTAGCACAGATACGCAGTATTTT.

This clone was detected only once. This chain uses TRBV3-1 (or the pseudogene TRBV3-2) with TRBJ1-4; D unresolved. Germline CDR1 LGHDT, CDR2 YNNKEL (reference sequence). Trimming stripped 1 base from V and 3 bases from J, with 6 bases between. The CDR3 runs to 14 residues. The CDR3: CASSQASANEKLFF. The CDR3 DNA reads as TGTGCCAGCAGCCAAGCATCGGCTAATGAAAAACTGTTTTTT.

This chain uses TRBV11-2 with TRBJ2-7; D gene ambiguous. This CDR3 is built from 12 residues. Germline V gene lookup returns CDR1 SGHAT and CDR2 FQNNGV. V dropped 9 bases and J dropped 3 bases, with 12 bases sitting between them. The CDR3 region has the DNA TGTGCCAGTACCCGAACTATCTACGAGCAGTACTTC. It specifies CASTRTIYEQYF.

The chain is built from TRBV18 and TRBJ2-2; 11 positions match TRBD2. The CDR3 covers 18 residues. Germline V gene lookup returns CDR1 KGHSH and CDR2 LQKENI. V dropped 3 bases and J dropped 5; count of bases not matched to a gene: 11. CDR3 sequence reads: CASSPLRLAGSSTGELFF. The DNA for the CDR3 is TGTGCCAGCTCACCGTTGCGACTAGCGGGATCTAGTACCGGGGAGCTGTTTTTT.

The chain couples TRBV5-1 to TRBJ2-7; D is possibly TRBD2 (5 bases). V was trimmed by 4 bases and J by 0 bases, leaving 14 bases between them. The CDR3 length is 15 residues. Germline V gene lookup returns CDR1 SGHRS and CDR2 YFSETQ. The CDR3 nucleotides are TGCGCCAGCAGCCTTCGTGGAGGAACCTCCTACGAGCAGTACTTC. Translating gives CASSLRGGTSYEQYF.

This clone was detected once. The chain links TRBV7-9 to TRBJ2-7, with D perhaps matching TRBD2 (7 bases). The germline V and J ends were trimmed by 4 bases and 3 bases, with 25 bases remaining between them. The CDR3 has 18 residues. Germline V gives CDR1 SEHNR, CDR2 FQNEAQ (reference sequence). The CDR3 DNA reads as TGTGCCAGCAGCTCAAGCCCCCGTTTTTCGGGGGGCTTCTACGAGCAGTACTTC. It yields the protein CASSSSPRFSGGFYEQYF.

In the case of this clone: The sample has other DNA sequences that encode this CDR3 too. The J gene is TRBJ1-1, the V gene TRBV4-3; D is undetermined. Between the trimmed V and J ends, which lost 1 base and 7 bases, there was a span of 7 bases. The CDR3 extends over 12 amino acids. Germline lookup yields CDR1 LGHNA and CDR2 YSLEER. This chain's CDR3 is CASSQGEYEAFF. The CDR3 nucleotides are TGCGCCAGCAGCCAAGGGGAGTATGAAGCTTTCTTT.

As to this clone: The junction differs from germline at one of its ends, possibly a read error. The CDR3 protein is CASTGVPGNTIYF. CDR3 bases: TGCGCCAGCACCGGGGTCCCTGGGAACACCATATATTTT. V usage is TRBV10-2 and J usage is TRBJ1-3, with D hard to call. The CDR3 sequence is 13 residues long. CDR1 is WSHSY, CDR2 SAAADI, per germline.

The chain couples TRBV3-1 (or the pseudogene TRBV3-2) to TRBJ2-7; D perhaps matches TRBD1 (6 bases). CDR1 and CDR2 from the germline V gene are LGHDT and YNNKEL (reference sequence). The CDR3 sequence is 18 residues long. The germline V and J ends were trimmed by 4 bases and 0 bases, with 22 bases remaining between them. The CDR3 DNA follows: TGTGCCAGCAGCCCATACCGGGACAAGTCTCGGGGCTCCTACGAGCAGTACTTC. Protein: CASSPYRDKSRGSYEQYF.

This chain joins TRBV6-5 and TRBJ1-4, with 8 bases fitting TRBD1. With V trimmed by 0 bases and J by 7 bases, 4 bases remained unmatched. The germline V gene encodes CDR1 MNHEY and CDR2 SVGAGI. This CDR3 has 15 amino acids. The CDR3 region has the DNA TGTGCCAGCAGTTACTCAGGGACAGGCACTGAAAAACTGTTTTTT. It codes for CASSYSGTGTEKLFF.

The chain links TRBV14 to TRBJ2-1; TRBD2 agrees at 12 bases. Unmatched junction bases numbered 5, after V lost 4 bases and J lost 13 bases. The CDR3 sequence is 13 residues long. Germline CDR1 is SGHDN and CDR2 is FVKESK. In DNA, the CDR3 is TGTGCCAGCAGCCCCGGACTAGCGGGACTACAGTTCTTC. It specifies CASSPGLAGLQFF. Drawing the rest from reference TRBV14 and TRBJ2-1, the complete variable domain is EAGVTQFPSHSVIEKGQTVTLRCDPISGHDNLYWYRRVMGKEIKFLLHFVKESKQDESGMPNNRFLAERTGGTYSTLKVQPAELEDSGVYFCASSPGLAGLQFFGPGTRLTVL.